The T cell receptor beta chain under discussion was sequenced for a study of blood T cell repertoires in COVID-19. Overall study: T cells, B-cell-depleted T cells, or PBMCs provided the cDNA or gDNA that served as material.

The table lists this clone with a count of one. CDR1 LGHDT and CDR2 YNNKEL come from the germline V gene (reference sequence). V was pared by 0 bases and J by 4 bases, with 3 bases of the junction left unmatched. The length of the CDR3 is 15 residues. Per the original data handling: Researchers report that nucleated cell counts were estimated from reference gene primer amplification. The table came from immunoSEQ multiplex PCR; TCRdb's copy has only in-frame clones and leaves some out. V, J and clone size are those of that table, while D and trimming were read from the DNA. This sample has about 190,000 clones, with around 90% found just once.

The chain is built from TRBV3-1 (or the pseudogene TRBV3-2) and TRBJ2-5; the match to TRBD1 covers 9 bases. The sample comprised peripheral blood. The TCR sequence derives from a man aged 35-49 years with acute or convalescent COVID-19. DNA for the CDR3: TGTGCCAGCAGCCAAGATGGACAGGGGAGAGAGACCCAGTACTTC. Encoded protein: CASSQDGQGRETQYF.